Each of the 24 T cell receptor beta chains below was sequenced from the same sample in a study of CD8+ T cells in alopecia areata. As the sequencing template, cDNA was produced by extracting RNA and reverse transcribing it. The assay was immunoSEQ multiplex PCR, and TCRdb's table has in-frame clones only and misses some. The data show 150,000 to 200,000 clones, with roughly 60% seen just once and approximately 14% held by the top ten. The sample's treatment: oral pan-JAK inhibitor, 5-10 mg twice daily. Sequencing was performed on CD4+ T cells sorted from blood, taken at week 24, from a patient treated with tofacitinib. These receptors were collected from a human donor with alopecia areata.

The chain carries TRBV2 and TRBJ1-6; perhaps TRBD1 as D (6 bases). The CDR3 spans 15 residues. Trimming took off 7 bases at V and 7 bases at J, with 17 bases between the two ends. Germline CDR1 and CDR2: SNHLY and FYNNEI. The CDR3 loop reads CASILEQGRNSPLHF. CDR3 sequence (DNA): TGTGCCAGCATCCTAGAACAGGGAAGAAATTCACCCCTCCACTTT.

The V call is TRBV5-1, the J call TRBJ1-1; 8 positions agree with TRBD1. In germline, CDR1 is SGHRS, CDR2 YFSETQ. The V segment lost 7 bases and the J segment 9 bases; nucleotides outside the gene matches: 11. The CDR3 covers 13 residues. CDR3 in DNA: TGCGCCAGCGGCGGCCAGGACAGGGCTAAAGCTTTCTTT. Translating it yields CASGGQDRAKAFF.

The chain employs TRBV29-1 and TRBJ2-5, with 7 bases lining up with TRBD2. The CDR3 covers 14 residues. Trimming took 1 base from V and 4 from J; bases not matched to a gene: 6. The germline gives CDR1 SQVTM, CDR2 ANQGSEA. This CDR3 reads CSVEVGRFRETQYF. The CDR3 coding sequence is TGCAGCGTTGAAGTCGGGAGGTTTCGAGAGACCCAGTACTTC.

This chain links TRBV29-1 with TRBJ2-6; D ambiguous. The germline V and J ends were trimmed by 1 base and 3 bases, with 4 bases remaining between them. This CDR3 comprises 13 residues. CDR1 is SQVTM, CDR2 ANQGSEA, per germline. The CDR3 reads CSVEVLGANVLTF. The CDR3, as DNA: TGCAGCGTTGAAGTTCTTGGGGCCAACGTCCTGACTTTC.

The CDR3 region is CASSVGADTQYF. As DNA, the CDR3 is TGTGCCAGCAGTGTAGGTGCAGATACGCAGTATTTT. This chain uses TRBV2 with TRBJ2-3; D not resolved. The CDR3 length is 12 residues. Germline CDR1 is SNHLY and CDR2 is FYNNEI. V was cut by 4 bases and J by 4 bases, with 6 bases left in between.

The gene calls are TRBV5-6 and TRBJ2-5; 8 bases fit TRBD1. Losses at the gene ends were 2 bases for V and 0 bases for J; bases not matched to a gene: 3. Germline V gene data show CDR1 as SGHDT and CDR2 as YYEEEE. The CDR3 is made up of 15 amino acids. CDR3 coding DNA: TGTGCCAGCAGCTTCCCGGACAGGGACCAAGAGACCCAGTACTTC. Translated, it gives CASSFPDRDQETQYF.

This chain connects TRBV5-1 to TRBJ2-2, with D hard to call. Germline V gene lookup returns CDR1 SGHRS and CDR2 YFSETQ. Trimming cost V 1 base and J 2 bases, with 0 bases left between them. This CDR3 contains 12 residues. CDR3 DNA sequence: TGCGCCAGCAGCTTGAACACCGGGGAGCTGTTTTTT. Translated, it gives CASSLNTGELFF.

This clone was detected only a few times. The CDR3: CASSQTGVNNEQFF. As DNA, the CDR3 is TGTGCCAGCAGCCAGACAGGGGTGAACAATGAGCAGTTCTTC. This chain links TRBV5-6 with TRBJ2-1, with TRBD1 identical over 8 bases. Germline V CDR1 and CDR2: SGHDT, YYEEEE. The length of the CDR3 is 14 residues. V lost 4 bases, J lost 5 bases, and 5 bases stayed unmatched.

This clone was seen a few times. The junction differs from germline at one of its ends, possibly a read error. This rearrangement joins TRBV27 to TRBJ2-7; possibly TRBD1 for D (5 bases). Germline V gene sequence: CDR1 MNHEY, CDR2 SMNVEV (reference sequence). The CDR3 runs 12 residues. CDR3 sequence: CASSFPRANPVF. CDR3 DNA: TGTGCCAGCAGTTTCCCCAGGGCAAACCCCGTCTTC.

The chain uses TRBV5-1 and TRBJ2-7; D remains unclear. Germline CDR1 SGHRS, CDR2 YFSETQ. The CDR3 has 13 amino acids. V was cut by 4 bases and J by 6 bases, with 14 bases left in between. The CDR3 nucleotides read TGCGCCAGCAGCGGGGATTTGGGCACCGAGCAGTACTTC. It is translated as CASSGDLGTEQYF.

The chain joins TRBV7-9 to TRBJ1-4; D ambiguous. V gave up 5 bases and J gave up 8 bases, with 15 bases separating them. From germline, CDR1 is SEHNR and CDR2 FQNEAQ (reference sequence). CDR3 length: 14 residues. The CDR3 sequence: CASSVRAAGEKLFF. CDR3 coding DNA: TGTGCCAGCAGCGTACGGGCGGCGGGGGAAAAACTGTTTTTT.

V gene TRBV23-1 combines with J gene TRBJ2-7; a possible D gene is TRBD2 (5 bases). TRBV23-1 is an ORF, with its function uncertain. This CDR3 has 11 residues. The V end lost 7 bases, the J end lost 4 bases, and 8 bases lay between the germline ends. The CDR3 DNA reads as TGCGCCAGCAAAGGCGGGTACGAGCAGTACTTC. This gives the protein CASKGGYEQYF.

This clone was seen only a few times. The chain employs TRBV7-2 and TRBJ2-1; TRBD1 agrees at 9 bases. This CDR3 region has 16 residues. V lost 1 base, J lost 9 bases, and 10 bases stayed unmatched. The germline V gene encodes CDR1 SGHTA and CDR2 FQGNSA. The CDR3 DNA sequence: TGTGCCAGCAGCTTAGTGGCAGGGACAGGGCCGGTTGAGCAGTTCTTC. Its translation is CASSLVAGTGPVEQFF.

Regarding this clone: The conserved phenylalanine or tryptophan normally closing the CDR3 is absent here, so this likely arose from a read error. The DNA is left out, because the CDR3 cannot be placed on it with certainty; the CDR3 is given as TCRdb lists it. This rearrangement joins TRBV10-2 to TRBJ1-4. CDR1 and CDR2 from the germline V gene are WSHSY and SAAADI. Termini included, the CDR3 measures 10 amino acids. The CDR3: CASSEPGERV.

This chain joins TRBV5-1 and TRBJ2-2; D gene unclear. The V gene lost 1 base and the J gene lost 6 bases, with 13 bases spanning the gap. The germline V gene encodes CDR1 SGHRS and CDR2 YFSETQ. This CDR3 contains 15 residues. The CDR3 DNA is TGCGCCAGCAGCTTGCGGAGTGAACCACCCGGGGAGCTGTTTTTT. The encoded protein is CASSLRSEPPGELFF.

This chain connects TRBV25-1 to TRBJ2-1, with no clear D. This CDR3 comprises 15 residues. V was trimmed by 4 bases and J by 0 bases, leaving 10 bases between them. Germline-derived CDR1 and CDR2 are MGHDK and SYGVNS. The CDR3 DNA sequence: TGTGCCAGCAGTGCTCGATACGGCTCCTACAATGAGCAGTTCTTC. This sequence encodes CASSARYGSYNEQFF. Filled out from reference TRBV25-1 and TRBJ2-1, the complete variable domain reads EADIYQTPRYLVIGTGKKITLECSQTMGHDKMYWYQQDPGMELHLIHYSYGVNSTEKGDLSSESTVSRIRTEHFPLTLESARPSHTSQYLCASSARYGSYNEQFFGPGTRLTVL.

The chain couples TRBV6-5 to TRBJ1-1, with a tentative D call TRBD1 (5 bases). V was shortened by 2 bases and J by 5 bases, with 9 bases between the two germline ends. The CDR3 runs 13 residues. CDR1 MNHEY and CDR2 SVGAGI come from the germline V gene. DNA for the CDR3: TGTGCCAGCAGTTACCGGGGGTCGACTGAAGCTTTCTTT. It encodes CASSYRGSTEAFF.

The chain links TRBV4-2 to TRBJ2-1; D gene uncertain. The CDR3 has 14 residues. V was cut by 1 base and J by 7 bases, with 11 bases left in between. CDR1 and CDR2 (germline): LGHNA, YNFKEQ. The CDR3 region is CASSQGVGYNEQFF. The CDR3 DNA reads as TGTGCCAGCAGCCAAGGGGTGGGGTATAATGAGCAGTTCTTC.

V and J are TRBV2 and TRBJ2-7; TRBD2 might be the D (5 bases). The germline V and J ends were trimmed by 7 bases and 3 bases, with 10 bases remaining between them. This CDR3 contains 12 residues. Per the germline V gene, CDR1 is SNHLY and CDR2 is FYNNEI. CDR3 amino acids: CASNPADYEQYF. The CDR3 nucleotides read TGTGCCAGCAATCCAGCGGACTACGAGCAGTACTTC.

This clone has a handful of counts. The rearrangement joins TRBV5-1 to TRBJ2-1; D not certain. V was clipped by 0 bases and J by 2 bases, with 9 bases between them. CDR1 is SGHRS, CDR2 YFSETQ, per germline. The CDR3 runs to 15 residues. CDR3 in amino acids: CASSLGHPAYNEQFF. The CDR3 DNA sequence: TGCGCCAGCAGCTTGGGACACCCGGCCTACAATGAGCAGTTCTTC.

In nucleotides, the CDR3 is TGTGCCAGCTCGCAGCGCTCTGGGGCCAACGTCCTGACTTTC. It translates to CASSQRSGANVLTF. J is TRBJ2-6 and V is TRBV18; D gene ambiguous. The germline CDR1 and CDR2 sequences are KGHSH and LQKENI. The CDR3 is 14 amino acids. Trimming took off 6 bases at V and 0 bases at J, with 6 bases between the two ends.

V and J are TRBV4-2 and TRBJ1-3; no reliable D call. Per the germline V gene, CDR1 is LGHNA and CDR2 is YNFKEQ. The V and J ends lost 0 bases and 5 bases respectively, with 11 bases between them. CDR3 length: 15 amino acids. The CDR3 spells CASSQDLDTRNTIYF. CDR3 in DNA: TGTGCCAGCAGCCAAGATCTCGACACGAGAAACACCATATATTTT.

The chain uses TRBV29-1 and TRBJ2-7; 10 positions match TRBD1. The V segment lost 5 bases and the J segment 2 bases; nucleotides outside the gene matches: 3. CDR1 and CDR2 (germline): SQVTM, ANQGSEA. This CDR3 region has 13 residues. The CDR3 reads CSVTGQGTYEQYF. In nucleotides, the CDR3 is TGCAGCGTTACGGGACAGGGGACCTACGAGCAGTACTTC.

The chain carries TRBV29-1 and TRBJ1-1; 10 bases align to TRBD1. The CDR3 runs 13 residues. Germline loops: CDR1 SQVTM, CDR2 ANQGSEA. V dropped 3 bases and J dropped 3; count of bases not matched to a gene: 1. CDR3 loop: CSVEGQGYTEAFF. CDR3 sequence (DNA): TGCAGCGTTGAGGGACAGGGGTACACTGAAGCTTTCTTT. Variable domain in full (rest from reference TRBV29-1 and TRBJ1-1): SAVISQKPSRDICQRGTSLTIQCQVDSQVTMMFWYRQQPGQSLTLIATANQGSEATYESGFVIDKFPISRPNLTFSTLTVSNMSPEDSSIYLCSVEGQGYTEAFFGQGTRLTVV.